Below, one T cell receptor beta chain is given with its context. This record belongs to a study of T cell changes during pregnancy in multiple sclerosis. The CDR3 spans 16 residues. Looked up from germline, CDR1 is WNHNN and CDR2 is SYGVQD (reference sequence). V lost 6 bases and J lost 4; bases outside the gene matches: 9. Assay used: immunoSEQ multiplex PCR; TCRdb lists only in-frame clones, some missing. This table holds about 100,000 clones, more than 90% found once. Sequenced material: peripheral blood, taken in the second trimester of pregnancy. The receptor's source is a female donor with multiple sclerosis, enrolled in a pregnancy study. The genes are TRBV10-1 and TRBJ2-1; TRBD2 matches 10 bases. CDR3 sequence (DNA): TGCGCCAGCAGAAAGCGGGAGGGGGAAAAATACAATGAGCAGTTCTTC. As protein: CASRKREGEKYNEQFF.